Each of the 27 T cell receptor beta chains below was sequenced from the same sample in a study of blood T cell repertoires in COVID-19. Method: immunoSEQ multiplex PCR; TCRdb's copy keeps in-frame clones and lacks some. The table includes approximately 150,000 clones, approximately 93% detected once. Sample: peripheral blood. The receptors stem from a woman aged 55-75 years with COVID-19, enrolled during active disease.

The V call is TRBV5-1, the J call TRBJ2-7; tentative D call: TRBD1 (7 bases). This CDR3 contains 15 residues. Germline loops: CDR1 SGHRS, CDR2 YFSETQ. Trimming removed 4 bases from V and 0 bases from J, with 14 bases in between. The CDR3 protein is CASSPQGGSSYEQYF. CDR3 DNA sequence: TGCGCCAGCAGCCCGCAGGGGGGAAGCTCCTACGAGCAGTACTTC.

The CDR3 DNA reads TGTGCCAGCAGCTTAGACCTAGCGGCCGGGGAGCTGTTTTTT. This sequence encodes CASSLDLAAGELFF. The chain has TRBV11-2 and TRBJ2-2, with TRBD2 identical over 7 bases. The CDR3 consists of 14 residues. Germline CDR1 SGHAT, CDR2 FQNNGV. Trimming removed 0 bases from V and 6 bases from J; junction bases left unmatched: 1.

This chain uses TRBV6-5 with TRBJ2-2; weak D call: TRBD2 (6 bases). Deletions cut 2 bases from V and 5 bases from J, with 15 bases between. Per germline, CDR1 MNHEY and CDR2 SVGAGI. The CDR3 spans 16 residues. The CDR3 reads CASSYLTLGTTGELFF. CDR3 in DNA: TGTGCCAGCAGTTACCTTACCCTCGGGACTACCGGGGAGCTGTTTTTT.

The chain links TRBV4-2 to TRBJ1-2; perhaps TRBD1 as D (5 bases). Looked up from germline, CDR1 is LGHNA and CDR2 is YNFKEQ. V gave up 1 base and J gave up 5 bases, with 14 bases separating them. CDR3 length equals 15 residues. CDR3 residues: CASSQAPNDRYGYTF. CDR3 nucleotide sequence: TGTGCCAGCAGCCAAGCTCCCAACGACAGATATGGCTACACCTTC.

The CDR3 DNA sequence: TGTGCCAGCAGCTTAGGACAGGGATCCTACAATGAGCAGTTCTTC. Its translation: CASSLGQGSYNEQFF. The chain carries TRBV7-6 and TRBJ2-1; 7 bases fit TRBD1. J was trimmed by 1 base and V by 1 base; bases with no gene match: 1. This CDR3 comprises 15 residues. Germline V lookup: CDR1 SGHVS, CDR2 FNYEAQ.

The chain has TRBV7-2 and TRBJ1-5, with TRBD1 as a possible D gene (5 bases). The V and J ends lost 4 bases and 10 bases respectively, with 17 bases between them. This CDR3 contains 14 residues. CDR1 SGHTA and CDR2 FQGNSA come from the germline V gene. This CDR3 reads CASSSSGGSGPQHF. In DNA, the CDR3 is TGTGCCAGCAGCTCCAGCGGGGGTTCGGGACCCCAGCATTTT.

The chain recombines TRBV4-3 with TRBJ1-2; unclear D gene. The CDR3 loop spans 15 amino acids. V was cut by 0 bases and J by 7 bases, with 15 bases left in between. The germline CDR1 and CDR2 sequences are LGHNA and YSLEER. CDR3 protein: CASSQDRSAPGGYTF. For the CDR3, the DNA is TGCGCCAGCAGCCAAGATAGGAGCGCCCCGGGTGGCTACACCTTC.

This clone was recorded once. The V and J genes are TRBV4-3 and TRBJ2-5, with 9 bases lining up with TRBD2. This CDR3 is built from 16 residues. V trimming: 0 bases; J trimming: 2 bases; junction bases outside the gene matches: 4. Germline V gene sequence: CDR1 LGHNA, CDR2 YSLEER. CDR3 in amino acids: CASSQDRLAGQETQYF. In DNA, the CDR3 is TGCGCCAGCAGCCAAGATCGGCTAGCGGGACAAGAGACCCAGTACTTC.

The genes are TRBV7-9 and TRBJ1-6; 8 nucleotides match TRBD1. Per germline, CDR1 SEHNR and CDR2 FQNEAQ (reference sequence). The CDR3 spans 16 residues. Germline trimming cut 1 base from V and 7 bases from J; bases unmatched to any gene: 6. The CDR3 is CASSLVLTGGNSPLHF. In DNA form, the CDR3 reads TGTGCCAGCAGCTTAGTCCTTACAGGGGGAAATTCACCCCTCCACTTT. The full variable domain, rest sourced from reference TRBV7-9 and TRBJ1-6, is DTGVSQNPRHKITKRGQNVTFRCDPISEHNRLYWYRQTLGQGPEFLTYFQNEAQLEKSRLLSDRFSAERPKGSFSTLEIQRTEQGDSAMYLCASSLVLTGGNSPLHFGNGTRLTVT.

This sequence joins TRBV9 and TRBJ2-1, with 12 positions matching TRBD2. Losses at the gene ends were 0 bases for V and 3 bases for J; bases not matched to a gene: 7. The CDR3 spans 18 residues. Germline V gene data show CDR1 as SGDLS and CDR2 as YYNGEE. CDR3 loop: CASSVGTSGGLHYNEQFF. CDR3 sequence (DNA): TGTGCCAGCAGCGTAGGCACTAGCGGGGGGTTGCACTACAATGAGCAGTTCTTC.

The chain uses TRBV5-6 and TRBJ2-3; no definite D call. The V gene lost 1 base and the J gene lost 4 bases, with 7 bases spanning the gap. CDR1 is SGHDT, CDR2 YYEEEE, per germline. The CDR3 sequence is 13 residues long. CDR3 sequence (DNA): TGTGCCAGCAGCTTGATATCCGCAGATACGCAGTATTTT. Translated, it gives CASSLISADTQYF.

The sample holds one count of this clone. CDR3 sequence (DNA): TGTGCCAGCAGCGACGGGACAGGGGAATACGAGCAGTACTTC. Its protein is CASSDGTGEYEQYF. J is TRBJ2-7 and V is TRBV9, with 10 bases that match TRBD1. Unmatched junction bases numbered 4, after V lost 3 bases and J lost 4 bases. The CDR3 has 14 amino acids. Per the germline V gene, CDR1 is SGDLS and CDR2 is YYNGEE. The whole variable domain, remainder taken from reference TRBV9 and TRBJ2-7, is DSGVTQTPKHLITATGQRVTLRCSPRSGDLSVYWYQQSLDQGLQFLIQYYNGEERAKGNILERFSAQQFPDLHSELNLSSLELGDSALYFCASSDGTGEYEQYFGPGTRLTVT.

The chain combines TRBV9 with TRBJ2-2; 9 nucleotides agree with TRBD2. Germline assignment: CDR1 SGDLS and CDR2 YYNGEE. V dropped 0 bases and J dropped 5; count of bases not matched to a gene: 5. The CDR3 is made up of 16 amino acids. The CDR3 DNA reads TGTGCCAGCAGCGTAGCAGCGGGGGGCGGAACCGGGGAGCTGTTTTTT. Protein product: CASSVAAGGGTGELFF.

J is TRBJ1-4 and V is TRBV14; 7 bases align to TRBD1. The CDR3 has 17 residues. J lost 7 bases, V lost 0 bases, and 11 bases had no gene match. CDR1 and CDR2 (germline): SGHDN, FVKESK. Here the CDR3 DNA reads TGTGCCAGCAGCCAAGATAGTCGGGCCAGGGGGTTTGAAAAACTGTTTTTT. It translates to CASSQDSRARGFEKLFF.

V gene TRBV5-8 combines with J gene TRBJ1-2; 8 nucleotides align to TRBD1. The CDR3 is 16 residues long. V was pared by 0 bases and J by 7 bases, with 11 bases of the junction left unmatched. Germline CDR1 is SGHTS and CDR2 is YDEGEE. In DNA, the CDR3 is TGTGCCAGCAGCTTGGGAGTCCAGGGGGCACGTTTTGGCTACACCTTC. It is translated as CASSLGVQGARFGYTF.

The CDR3 loop reads CASSLAQGFETQYF. The DNA for the CDR3 is TGCGCCAGCAGCTTGGCCCAGGGTTTTGAGACCCAGTACTTC. The rearrangement links TRBV5-1 to TRBJ2-5; tentative D call: TRBD1 (5 bases). The CDR3 is made up of 14 amino acids. Germline assignment: CDR1 SGHRS and CDR2 YFSETQ. V lost 0 bases and J lost 5, with 11 bases in between. Full variable domain (remainder filled in from reference TRBV5-1 and TRBJ2-5): KAGVTQTPRYLIKTRGQQVTLSCSPISGHRSVSWYQQTPGQGLQFLFEYFSETQRNKGNFPGRFSGRQFSNSRSEMNVSTLELGDSALYLCASSLAQGFETQYFGPGTRLLVL.

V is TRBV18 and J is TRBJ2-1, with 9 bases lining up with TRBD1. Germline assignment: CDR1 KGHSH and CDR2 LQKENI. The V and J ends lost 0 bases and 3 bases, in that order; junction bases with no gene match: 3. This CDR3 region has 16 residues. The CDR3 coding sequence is TGTGCCAGCTCACCACCCGGGACAGGGAGCTACAATGAGCAGTTCTTC. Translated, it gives CASSPPGTGSYNEQFF.

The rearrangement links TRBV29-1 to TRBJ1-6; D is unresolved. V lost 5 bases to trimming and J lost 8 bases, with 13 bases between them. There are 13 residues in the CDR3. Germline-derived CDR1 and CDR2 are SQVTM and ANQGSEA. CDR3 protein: CSVTVGSDSPLHF. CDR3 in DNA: TGCAGCGTTACGGTCGGCAGCGATTCACCCCTCCACTTT.

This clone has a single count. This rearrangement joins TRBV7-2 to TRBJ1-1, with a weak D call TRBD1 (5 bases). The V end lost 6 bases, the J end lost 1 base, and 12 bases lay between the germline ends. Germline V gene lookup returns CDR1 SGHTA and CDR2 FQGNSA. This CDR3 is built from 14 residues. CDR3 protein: CASRFDSTNTEAFF. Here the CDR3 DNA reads TGTGCCAGCAGATTTGACAGTACGAACACTGAAGCTTTCTTT.

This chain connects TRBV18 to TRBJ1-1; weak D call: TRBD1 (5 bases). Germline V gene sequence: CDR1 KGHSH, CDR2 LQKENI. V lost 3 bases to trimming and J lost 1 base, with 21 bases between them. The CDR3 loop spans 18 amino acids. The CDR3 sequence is CASSPAGQGRSENTEAFF. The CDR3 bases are TGTGCCAGCTCACCCGCCGGGCAGGGAAGGAGCGAGAACACTGAAGCTTTCTTT.

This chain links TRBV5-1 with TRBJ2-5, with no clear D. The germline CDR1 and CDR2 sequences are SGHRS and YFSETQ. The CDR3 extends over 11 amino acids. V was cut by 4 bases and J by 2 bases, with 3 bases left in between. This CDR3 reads CASSQQETQYF. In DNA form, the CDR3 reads TGCGCCAGCAGCCAACAAGAGACCCAGTACTTC.

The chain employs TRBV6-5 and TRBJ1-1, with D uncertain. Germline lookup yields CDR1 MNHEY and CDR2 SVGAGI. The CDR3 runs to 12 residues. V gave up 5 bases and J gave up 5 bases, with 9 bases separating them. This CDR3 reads CASSSSITEAFF. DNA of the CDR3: TGTGCCAGCAGTAGCTCAATTACTGAAGCTTTCTTT.

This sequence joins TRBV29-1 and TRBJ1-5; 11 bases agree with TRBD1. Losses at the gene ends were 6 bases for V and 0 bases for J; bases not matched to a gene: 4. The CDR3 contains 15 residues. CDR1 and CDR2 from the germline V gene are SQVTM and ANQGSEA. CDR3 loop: CSVRTGGPSNQPQHF. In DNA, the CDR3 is TGCAGCGTCAGGACAGGGGGCCCTAGCAATCAGCCCCAGCATTTT.

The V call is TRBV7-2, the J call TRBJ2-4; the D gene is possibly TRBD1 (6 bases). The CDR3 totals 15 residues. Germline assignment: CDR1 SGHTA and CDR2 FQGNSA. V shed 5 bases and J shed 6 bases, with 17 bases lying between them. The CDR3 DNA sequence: TGTGCCAGCAGCCCGCGTGGGGGCGGCGGAAACATTCAGTACTTC. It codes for CASSPRGGGGNIQYF.

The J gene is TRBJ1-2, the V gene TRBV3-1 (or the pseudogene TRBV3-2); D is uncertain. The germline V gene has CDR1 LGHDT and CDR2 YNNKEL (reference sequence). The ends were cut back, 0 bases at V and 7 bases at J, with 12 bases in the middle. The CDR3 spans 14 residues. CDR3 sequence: CASSQEPGLGGYTF. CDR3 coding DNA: TGTGCCAGCAGCCAAGAACCCGGGTTGGGTGGCTACACCTTC.

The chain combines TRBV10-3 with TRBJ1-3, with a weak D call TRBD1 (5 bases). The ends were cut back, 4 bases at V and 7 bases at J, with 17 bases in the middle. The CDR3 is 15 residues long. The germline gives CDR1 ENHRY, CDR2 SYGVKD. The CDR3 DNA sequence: TGTGCCATCAGTGCAAGTCCGGGACTCCAGAACACCATATATTTT. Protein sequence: CAISASPGLQNTIYF.

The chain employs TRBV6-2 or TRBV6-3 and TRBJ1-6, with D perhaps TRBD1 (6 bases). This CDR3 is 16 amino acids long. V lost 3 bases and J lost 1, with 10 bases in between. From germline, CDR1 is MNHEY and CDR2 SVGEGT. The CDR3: CASSYPDRSYNSPLHF. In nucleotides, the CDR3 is TGTGCCAGCAGTTATCCAGACAGGTCCTATAATTCACCCCTCCACTTT.